This T cell receptor (beta chain) was documented in a study of identical twins. Turning to this clonotype: As yet, its antigen is unknown.

Study-wide results and limits: Carriage of fewer insertions was seen in abundant cord blood beta clonotypes, whereas memory repertoires showed none.

Using its own MiXCR run on the 5' RACE reads, TCRdb lists one record per CDR3 protein. The table lists 540,000 or so distinct CDR3 sequences, 20% to 25% of them singletons. Trimming stripped 1 base from V and 4 bases from J, with 14 bases between. Germline values: CDR1 SGHRS, CDR2 YFSETQ. The CDR3 spans 16 residues. All donors were healthy Caucasians. This same sample was also part of a study on yellow fever vaccine responses in identical twins.

This TCR was sampled from a woman under 30 in good health. The gene calls are TRBV5-1 and TRBJ2-2, with a possible D match to TRBD2 (6 bases). Sample: CD4+ T cells sorted from blood. As DNA, the CDR3 is TGCGCCAGCAGCTTGACCACTAGCTTGGCCACCGGGGAGCTGTTTTTT. Translating it yields CASSLTTSLATGELFF.